This entry lists 25 T cell receptor beta chains sequenced from one sample in a study of T cells in Graves' hyperthyroidism and ophthalmopathy. From RNA transcripts, TCR beta CDR3 regions were amplified. An initial round of RT-PCR targeting the TCR CDR3 relied on the HTBI primer set. A single record per CDR3 protein comes from TCRdb applying MiXCR to the multiplex PCR reads. The table lists approximately 610,000 distinct CDR3 sequences, approximately 15% of them singletons. The specimen sequenced was blood. Receptors originate from a woman between 40 and 50 years old with Graves' ophthalmopathy.

This clonotype was found a few times. At one end the junction does not follow the germline gene, possibly because of a read error. The gene calls are TRBV7-8 and TRBJ1-5; 10 nucleotides match TRBD1. The CDR3 has 14 residues. Germline lookup yields CDR1 SGHVS and CDR2 FQNEAQ. The CDR3 reads CANSLGTGDQPQHF. The CDR3, as DNA: TGTGCCAACAGCTTAGGGACAGGGGATCAGCCCCAGCATTTT.

This clonotype appeared many times. The V and J genes are TRBV20-1 and TRBJ2-7, with TRBD1 as a possible D gene (6 bases). Trimming took off 6 bases at V and 5 bases at J, with 14 bases between the two ends. The germline CDR1 and CDR2 sequences are DFQATT and SNEGSKA (reference sequence). The CDR3 contains 12 residues. The CDR3 DNA reads TGCAGTGCAACTTCTTCAGGGGACGAGCAGTACTTC. This encodes CSATSSGDEQYF.

There are a few counts of this clonotype. The V call is TRBV6-1, the J call TRBJ2-5, with D uncertain. V dropped 6 bases and J dropped 1 base, with 12 bases sitting between them. This CDR3 region has 14 residues. Germline lookup yields CDR1 MNHNS and CDR2 SASEGT. The CDR3 loop reads CASRTLDGQETQYF. CDR3 DNA: TGTGCCAGCAGGACTTTGGACGGCCAAGAGACCCAGTACTTC.

The chain uses TRBV11-2 and TRBJ2-7; D remains ambiguous. V was trimmed by 5 bases and J by 0 bases, leaving 11 bases between them. The CDR3 has 14 amino acids. The germline CDR1 and CDR2 sequences are SGHAT and FQNNGV. The DNA of the CDR3 is TGTGCCAGCAGCGGAGACGCGAGCTCCTACGAGCAGTACTTC. Amino acid sequence: CASSGDASSYEQYF.

The genes are TRBV6-1 and TRBJ2-7, with D perhaps matching TRBD1 (6 bases). From germline, CDR1 is MNHNS and CDR2 SASEGT. V lost 5 bases and J 4 bases, leaving 21 bases between the germline ends. This CDR3 comprises 16 residues. The CDR3 bases are TGTGCCAGCAGTCCCGTGGCGGTTAGTACAGGGTACGAGCAGTACTTC. It specifies CASSPVAVSTGYEQYF.

This clonotype was seen many times. This rearrangement joins TRBV6-5 to TRBJ1-2; TRBD1 might be the D (5 bases). With 5 bases removed from V and 6 bases from J, the gap between germline ends came to 22 bases. CDR1 is MNHEY, CDR2 SVGAGI, per germline. The CDR3 loop spans 16 amino acids. The CDR3 region has the DNA TGTGCCAGCAGTAACCATCAGGGATTGTCCCTAGATGGCTACACCTTC. Amino acids: CASSNHQGLSLDGYTF.

The table lists this clonotype with many counts. The rearrangement uses TRBV29-1 and TRBJ1-2; tentatively, D is TRBD1 (5 bases). This CDR3 is 11 amino acids long. V lost 4 bases and J 6 bases, leaving 9 bases between the germline ends. Germline V CDR1 and CDR2: SQVTM, ANQGSEA. This CDR3 is CSVVRGDGYTF. DNA of the CDR3: TGCAGCGTTGTACGGGGGGATGGCTACACCTTC.

The chain combines TRBV28 with TRBJ2-5; TRBD1 matches at 7 bases. The CDR3 consists of 14 residues. V trimming: 2 bases; J trimming: 4 bases; junction bases outside the gene matches: 4. From germline, CDR1 is MDHEN and CDR2 SYDVKM. The CDR3 spells CASSLTQGPETQYF. CDR3 bases: TGTGCCAGCAGTTTAACACAGGGGCCAGAGACCCAGTACTTC.

The CDR3 bases are TGTGCCACCAGTGCGGGACAGAACTTCCGCTACACCTTC. This translates into CATSAGQNFRYTF. The gene calls are TRBV24-1 and TRBJ1-2; 7 bases agree with TRBD1. Trimming cost V 5 bases and J 9 bases; bases outside gene matches: 8. This CDR3 is built from 13 residues. The germline V gene has CDR1 KGHDR and CDR2 SFDVKD.

This clonotype was found many times. The chain uses TRBV28 and TRBJ1-5, with a possible D match to TRBD1 (6 bases). V lost 4 bases, J lost 1 base, and 14 bases lay in between. Germline V gene data show CDR1 as MDHEN and CDR2 as SYDVKM. CDR3 length: 16 residues. In DNA, the CDR3 is TGTGCCAGCAGTTCCGACCGGGGGCCAAGCAATCAGCCCCAGCATTTT. It specifies CASSSDRGPSNQPQHF.

This clonotype was recorded at least ten times. This CDR3 reads CASSKRALNTEAFF. CDR3 sequence (DNA): TGTGCCAGCAGCAAACGGGCCCTGAACACTGAAGCTTTCTTT. The J gene is TRBJ1-1, the V gene TRBV7-2; D gene ambiguous. The V gene lost 5 bases and the J gene lost 0 bases, with 10 bases spanning the gap. The CDR3 sequence is 14 residues long. From germline, CDR1 is SGHTA and CDR2 FQGNSA.

This clonotype has at least ten counts. The V and J genes are TRBV12-3 or TRBV12-4 and TRBJ2-5; 10 bases line up with TRBD2. The CDR3 loop spans 13 amino acids. Trimming removed 6 bases from V and 5 bases from J; junction bases left unmatched: 3. CDR3 in amino acids: CASSSGRGETQYF. CDR3 DNA sequence: TGTGCCAGCAGCAGCGGGAGGGGGGAGACCCAGTACTTC.

Ten or more counts support this clonotype. The rearrangement joins TRBV20-1 to TRBJ2-2; no clear D. The ends were cut back, 2 bases at V and 0 bases at J, with 7 bases in the middle. Germline loops: CDR1 DFQATT, CDR2 SNEGSKA (reference sequence). The CDR3 has 14 residues. The CDR3 is CSARSVTNTGELFF. The CDR3 nucleotides read TGCAGTGCTAGATCTGTCACGAACACCGGGGAGCTGTTTTTT.

This clonotype has at least ten counts. The V gene is TRBV12-3 or TRBV12-4, the J gene TRBJ2-7; 9 positions agree with TRBD2. The ends lost 6 bases at V and 7 bases at J; junction bases unmatched: 13. There are 15 residues in the CDR3. The CDR3 region is CASSSLTSGGGEQYF. Written as DNA, the CDR3 is TGTGCCAGCAGCTCTTTGACTAGCGGTGGAGGGGAGCAGTACTTC.

The chain carries TRBV5-1 and TRBJ2-7; 7 nucleotides agree with TRBD1. In germline, CDR1 is SGHRS, CDR2 YFSETQ. The CDR3 is made up of 14 amino acids. V lost 7 bases to trimming and J lost 0 bases; unmatched junction nucleotides: 7. CDR3 sequence (DNA): TGCGCCAGCTCCACCCAGGGGGACTCCTACGAGCAGTACTTC. Translating it yields CASSTQGDSYEQYF.

This clonotype was observed a few times. The J gene is TRBJ2-1, the V gene TRBV7-2; TRBD2 might be the D (6 bases). Germline V gene data show CDR1 as SGHTA and CDR2 as FQGNSA. The germline V and J ends were trimmed by 5 bases and 6 bases, with 20 bases remaining between them. The length of the CDR3 is 16 residues. In DNA form, the CDR3 reads TGTGCCAGCAGCATCCCCGGGAGACCCAACCTCAATGAGCAGTTCTTC. Translated, it gives CASSIPGRPNLNEQFF.

This clonotype was picked up many times. The gene calls are TRBV20-1 and TRBJ1-2; maybe TRBD1 (5 bases). This CDR3 is built from 13 residues. The V end was cut by 3 bases, the J end by 5 bases, with 13 bases between. The germline gives CDR1 DFQATT, CDR2 SNEGSKA (reference sequence). The CDR3 region is CSARSREVYGYTF. The CDR3 DNA is TGCAGTGCTAGGTCCAGGGAGGTATATGGCTACACCTTC.

At least ten counts were recorded for this clonotype. The rearrangement links TRBV14 to TRBJ2-7, with D perhaps TRBD1 or TRBD2 (5 bases each). V lost 1 base and J 6 bases, leaving 19 bases between the germline ends. The CDR3 has 16 amino acids. The V gene's germline CDR1 is SGHDN and CDR2 FVKESK. The DNA for the CDR3 is TGTGCCAGCAGCCAAGGGTTTCCAGGGAGCTATTTCGAGCAGTACTTC. Its translation: CASSQGFPGSYFEQYF.

This clonotype was counted ten times or more. The V gene is TRBV2, the J gene TRBJ2-7; D might be TRBD1 (5 bases). Germline V gives CDR1 SNHLY, CDR2 FYNNEI. The CDR3 spans 14 residues. The V gene lost 6 bases and the J gene lost 2 bases, with 14 bases spanning the gap. This chain's CDR3 is CASSAGQPPYEQYF. Written as DNA, the CDR3 is TGTGCCAGCAGCGCAGGACAACCTCCCTACGAGCAGTACTTC.

This clonotype occurred a few times. The chain combines TRBV20-1 with TRBJ1-6; D ambiguous. This CDR3 is built from 16 residues. V was cut by 1 base and J by 0 bases, with 10 bases left in between. Germline CDR1 reads DFQATT; CDR2 reads SNEGSKA (reference sequence). CDR3 amino acids: CSARGVKSSYNSPLHF. CDR3 sequence (DNA): TGCAGTGCTAGAGGAGTGAAGAGCTCCTATAATTCACCCCTCCACTTT.

This clonotype was seen many times. The rearrangement joins TRBV2 to TRBJ2-5; D is possibly TRBD2 (6 bases). The ends were cut back, 6 bases at V and 5 bases at J, with 13 bases in the middle. The CDR3 contains 13 residues. Germline V gene data show CDR1 as SNHLY and CDR2 as FYNNEI. The CDR3 loop is CASRRRDAETQYF. The CDR3 region has the DNA TGTGCCAGCAGGCGGCGGGACGCGGAGACCCAGTACTTC.

This clonotype was seen ten or more times. The chain is built from TRBV5-5 and TRBJ1-1; D is uncertain. The CDR3 contains 14 residues. With 1 base removed from V and 3 bases from J, the gap between germline ends came to 10 bases. Germline V gives CDR1 SGHKS, CDR2 YYEKEE (reference sequence). For the CDR3, the DNA is TGTGCCAGCAGCTTGTTCTTCGAGGACACTGAAGCTTTCTTT. It translates to CASSLFFEDTEAFF. The entire variable domain, with the rest obtained from reference TRBV5-5 and TRBJ1-1, is as follows: DAGVTQSPTHLIKTRGQQVTLRCSPISGHKSVSWYQQVLGQGPQFIFQYYEKEERGRGNFPDRFSARQFPNYSSELNVNALLLGDSALYLCASSLFFEDTEAFFGQGTRLTVV.

This clonotype was observed many times. One junction end does not reproduce the germline sequence, and a read error may be involved. This chain uses TRBV20-1 with TRBJ2-7; TRBD1 matches at 10 bases. Germline loops: CDR1 DFQATT, CDR2 SNEGSKA (reference sequence). This CDR3 has 14 amino acids. The CDR3 here is CSVRQGALPYEQYF. The DNA of the CDR3 is TGCAGTGTTAGACAGGGGGCGCTTCCCTACGAGCAGTACTTC.

This clonotype was seen ten or more times. The CDR3 DNA is TGTGCCAGCAGTTTGACGGGACGGAGGATCTATGGCTACACCTTC. Amino acid sequence: CASSLTGRRIYGYTF. V and J are TRBV28 and TRBJ1-2, with D possibly matching TRBD1 (5 bases). V lost 3 bases and J lost 4, with 15 bases in between. CDR3 length equals 15 residues. The germline V gene encodes CDR1 MDHEN and CDR2 SYDVKM.

At least ten counts were recorded for this clonotype. The chain has TRBV28 and TRBJ1-5; D remains unclear. Per the germline V gene, CDR1 is MDHEN and CDR2 is SYDVKM. The CDR3 contains 15 residues. Trimming removed 2 bases from V and 2 bases from J, with 10 bases in between. The CDR3, as DNA: TGTGCCAGCAGTTTAAGGGAAGTCGGCAATCAGCCCCAGCATTTT. Its translation: CASSLREVGNQPQHF.